One and the same sample provided the 14 T cell receptor beta chains below, sequenced in a study of Tregs in tolerant kidney transplant recipients. Clones were sequenced by immunoSEQ multiplex PCR, and TCRdb holds only the in-frame ones, with some missing. Among some 100,000 clones listed, roughly 93% were seen once. Sample: CD4+ T cells from blood. These receptors were obtained from a human donor in good health.

This clone was found once. CDR3 sequence reads: CAWSVAWGEAHYGYTF. In DNA, the CDR3 is TGTGCCTGGAGTGTGGCCTGGGGGGAGGCTCACTATGGCTACACCTTC. The chain carries TRBV30 and TRBJ1-2; D possibly corresponds to TRBD1 (5 bases). Deletions cut 0 bases from V and 3 bases from J, with 17 bases between. The germline V gene encodes CDR1 GTSNPN and CDR2 SVGIG (reference sequence). CDR3 length: 16 amino acids.

The J gene is TRBJ2-5, the V gene TRBV6-5; D is uncertain. The CDR3 contains 14 residues. Trimming shortened V by 0 bases and J by 3 bases, and 8 bases separated the two germline ends. Germline V gives CDR1 MNHEY, CDR2 SVGAGI. The DNA for the CDR3 is TGTGCCAGCAGTTACTCGCCTGGAGAAGAGACCCAGTACTTC. This translates into CASSYSPGEETQYF.

The rearrangement joins TRBV27 to TRBJ2-1; a weak D match, TRBD2 (6 bases). V was cut by 5 bases and J by 4 bases, with 18 bases left in between. The germline V gene encodes CDR1 MNHEY and CDR2 SMNVEV (reference sequence). This CDR3 region has 16 residues. The DNA of the CDR3 is TGTGCCAGCAGTCAGCTCCAGGCGGGGTCATACAATGAGCAGTTCTTC. It is translated as CASSQLQAGSYNEQFF.

The CDR3 here is CASSLFIGEGYTF. The DNA for the CDR3 is TGTGCCAGCAGCTTATTTATAGGAGAGGGCTACACCTTC. V is TRBV7-2 and J is TRBJ1-2; the D is unclear. V was shortened by 2 bases and J by 8 bases, with 12 bases between the two germline ends. CDR1 is SGHTA, CDR2 FQGNSA, per germline. The CDR3 totals 13 residues.

V usage is TRBV7-9 and J usage is TRBJ1-3; D uncertain. The V end lost 4 bases, the J end lost 4 bases, and 23 bases lay between the germline ends. CDR1 SEHNR and CDR2 FQNEAQ come from the germline V gene (reference sequence). This CDR3 has 18 amino acids. The DNA for the CDR3 is TGTGCCAGCAGCTCAATGACCATGAAGATGGGAACAGGAAACACCATATATTTT. It encodes CASSSMTMKMGTGNTIYF.

The chain links TRBV7-6 to TRBJ2-7; 7 bases are a match to TRBD1. Germline assignment: CDR1 SGHVS and CDR2 FNYEAQ. The length of the CDR3 is 15 residues. V shed 2 bases and J 2 bases; nucleotides not matched to a gene: 6. CDR3 bases: TGTGCCAGCAGCTTACGGGACAGCATAGCCTACGAGCAGTACTTC. Its protein product is CASSLRDSIAYEQYF.

The chain joins TRBV11-3 to TRBJ1-4; D perhaps matches TRBD1 (5 bases). Looked up from germline, CDR1 is SGHNT and CDR2 is YENEEA. The ends were cut back, 5 bases at V and 5 bases at J, with 21 bases in the middle. This CDR3 is 17 amino acids long. The CDR3 DNA reads TGTGCCAGCAGCCCCGACGGGGACCCTGGATCCAATGAAAAACTGTTTTTT. This encodes CASSPDGDPGSNEKLFF.

The V and J genes are TRBV6-5 and TRBJ1-1; D ambiguous. V lost 0 bases to trimming and J lost 7 bases, with 9 bases between them. This CDR3 has 13 amino acids. CDR1 MNHEY and CDR2 SVGAGI come from the germline V gene. In DNA, the CDR3 is TGTGCCAGCAGTTACTCACCGCGTGTTGAAGCTTTCTTT. Residues: CASSYSPRVEAFF.

This clone was observed once. The genes are TRBV19 and TRBJ2-7, with D perhaps matching TRBD1 or TRBD2 (5 bases each). The CDR3 is 14 residues long. The ends were cut back, 5 bases at V and 0 bases at J, with 11 bases in the middle. In germline, CDR1 is LNHDA, CDR2 SQIVND (reference sequence). The DNA for the CDR3 is TGTGCCAGTAGTCGAGGGGCGGACTCCTACGAGCAGTACTTC. Encoded protein: CASSRGADSYEQYF.

The CDR3 loop reads CASSIPRGSRTNEKLFF. DNA of the CDR3: TGTGCCAGTAGTATCCCCAGGGGCAGTCGCACTAATGAAAAACTGTTTTTT. This chain uses TRBV19 with TRBJ1-4; D might be TRBD1 (6 bases). The CDR3 has 17 residues. CDR1 and CDR2 from the germline V gene are LNHDA and SQIVND (reference sequence). V was pared by 3 bases and J by 2 bases, with 16 bases between.

V gene TRBV7-9 combines with J gene TRBJ1-5; D is undetermined. CDR1 is SEHNR, CDR2 FQNEAQ, per germline (reference sequence). V was cut by 5 bases and J by 7 bases, with 12 bases left in between. The CDR3 spans 13 residues. This CDR3 reads CASSPDLGQPQHF. As DNA, the CDR3 is TGTGCCAGCAGCCCAGATTTGGGACAGCCCCAGCATTTT.

This clone was recorded only once. This chain joins TRBV5-1 and TRBJ1-2; weak D call: TRBD1 (6 bases). The germline CDR1 and CDR2 sequences are SGHRS and YFSETQ. The V and J ends lost 4 bases and 12 bases respectively, with 16 bases between them. CDR3 length: 12 residues. Here the CDR3 DNA reads TGCGCCAGCAGCCCCGTGGGGGCCTTGAACACCTTC. Translation gives CASSPVGALNTF.

V is TRBV7-9 and J is TRBJ2-1; D may be TRBD2 (6 bases). The CDR3 totals 15 residues. Germline CDR1 is SEHNR and CDR2 is FQNEAQ (reference sequence). Trimming removed 0 bases from V and 8 bases from J, with 14 bases in between. The CDR3 nucleotides read TGTGCCAGCAGCTTAGCCGGGAGATCAAACGATGAGCAGTTCTTC. It yields the protein CASSLAGRSNDEQFF.

The chain joins TRBV21-1 to TRBJ1-6; the table calls TRBD1, which could not be checked here. TRBV21-1 is designated a pseudogene. This CDR3 has 16 amino acids. In nucleotides, the CDR3 is TGTGCCAGCAGCACCCACAGGGGTGAGGATAATTCACCCCTCCACTTT. This gives the protein CASSTHRGEDNSPLHF.